What follows describes a single T cell receptor (beta chain). Primers: 60 Vbeta forward and 13 Jbeta reverse. The method was immunoSEQ multiplex PCR; TCRdb's version includes in-frame clones alone and lacks a portion of them. The sample carries some 36,000 clones, almost 70% recorded once. The trim removed 4 bases at V and 0 bases at J, leaving 3 bases unmatched. Germline CDR1 SGHTA, CDR2 FQGNSA. CDR3 length: 15 amino acids. This entry is derived from a study of cytomegalovirus exposure and HLA in healthy donors. The sample was PBMCs. The clonotype comes from a young man in good health and CMV-seronegative. V is TRBV7-2 and J is TRBJ1-1, with TRBD1 matching over 9 bases. CDR3 protein: CASSYWTGVNTEAFF. DNA for the CDR3: TGTGCCAGCAGCTACTGGACAGGGGTGAACACTGAAGCTTTCTTT.